This entry concerns a single TCR beta chain. The sample comes from a study of blood T cell repertoires in COVID-19. J lost 4 bases, V lost 1 base, and 5 bases had no gene match. In germline, CDR1 is SGHVS, CDR2 FNYEAQ. The CDR3 is made up of 15 amino acids. Participants' own reports of clinical history determined their cohort assignment. Produced via immunoSEQ multiplex PCR; TCRdb's table is partial and in-frame only. The sample carries roughly 170,000 clones, approximately 81% recorded once. The chain recombines TRBV7-6 with TRBJ2-5; the match to TRBD1 covers 8 bases. The sequence derives from a man in his 60s who had recovered from COVID-19. The sequenced material came from PBMCs or T cells enriched from blood (not recorded which). CDR3 amino acids: CASSLDRGSRETQYF. Here the CDR3 DNA reads TGTGCCAGCAGCTTAGACAGGGGGTCGCGAGAGACCCAGTACTTC.